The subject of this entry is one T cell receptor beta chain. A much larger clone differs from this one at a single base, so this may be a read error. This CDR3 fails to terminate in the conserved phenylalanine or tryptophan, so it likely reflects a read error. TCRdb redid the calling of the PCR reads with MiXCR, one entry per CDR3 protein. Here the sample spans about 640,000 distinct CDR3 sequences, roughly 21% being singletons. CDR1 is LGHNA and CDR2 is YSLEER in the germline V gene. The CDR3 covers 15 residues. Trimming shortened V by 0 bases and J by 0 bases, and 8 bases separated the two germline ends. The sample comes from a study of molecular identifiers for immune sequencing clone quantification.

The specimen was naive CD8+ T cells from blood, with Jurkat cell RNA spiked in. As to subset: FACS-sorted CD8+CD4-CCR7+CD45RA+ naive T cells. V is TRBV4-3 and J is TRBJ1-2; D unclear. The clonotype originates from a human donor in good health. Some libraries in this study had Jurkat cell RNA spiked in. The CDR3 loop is CASSQEYVANYGYTS. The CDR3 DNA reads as TGCGCCAGCAGCCAAGAATACGTCGCTAACTATGGCTACACCTCC.